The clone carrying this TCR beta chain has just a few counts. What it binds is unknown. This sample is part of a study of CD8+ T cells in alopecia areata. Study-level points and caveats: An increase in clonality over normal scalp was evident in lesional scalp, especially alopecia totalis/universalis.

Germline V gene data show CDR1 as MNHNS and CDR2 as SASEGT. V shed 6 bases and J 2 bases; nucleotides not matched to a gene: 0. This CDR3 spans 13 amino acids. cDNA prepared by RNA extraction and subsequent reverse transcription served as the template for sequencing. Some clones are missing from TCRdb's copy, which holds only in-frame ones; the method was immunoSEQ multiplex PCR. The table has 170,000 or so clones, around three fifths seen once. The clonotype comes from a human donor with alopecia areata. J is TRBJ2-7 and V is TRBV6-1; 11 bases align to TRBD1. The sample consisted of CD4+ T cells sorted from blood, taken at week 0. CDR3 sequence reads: CASRGQGAYEQYF. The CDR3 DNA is TGTGCCAGCAGGGGACAGGGGGCCTACGAGCAGTACTTC.